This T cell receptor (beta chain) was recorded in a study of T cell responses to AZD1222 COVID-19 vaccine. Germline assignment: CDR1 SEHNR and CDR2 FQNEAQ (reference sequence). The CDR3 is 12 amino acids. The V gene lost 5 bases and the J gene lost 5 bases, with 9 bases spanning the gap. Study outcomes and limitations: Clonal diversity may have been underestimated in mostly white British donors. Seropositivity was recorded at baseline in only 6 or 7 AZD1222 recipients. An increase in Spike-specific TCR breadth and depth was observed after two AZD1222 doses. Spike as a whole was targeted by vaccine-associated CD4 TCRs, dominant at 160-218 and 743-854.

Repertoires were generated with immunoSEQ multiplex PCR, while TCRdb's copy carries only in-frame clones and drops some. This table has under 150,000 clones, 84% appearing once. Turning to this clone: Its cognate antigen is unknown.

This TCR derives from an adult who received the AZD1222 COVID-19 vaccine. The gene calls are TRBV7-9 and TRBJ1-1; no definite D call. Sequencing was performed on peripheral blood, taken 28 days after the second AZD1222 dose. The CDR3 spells CASSRLVTEAFF. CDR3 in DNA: TGTGCCAGCAGCCGGTTGGTGACTGAAGCTTTCTTT. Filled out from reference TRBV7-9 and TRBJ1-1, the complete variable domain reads DTGVSQNPRHKITKRGQNVTFRCDPISEHNRLYWYRQTLGQGPEFLTYFQNEAQLEKSRLLSDRFSAERPKGSFSTLEIQRTEQGDSAMYLCASSRLVTEAFFGQGTRLTVV.